This T cell receptor beta chain was recovered during a study of blood T cell repertoires in COVID-19 (TCRdb year 2020). About the full investigation: Samples covering the acute and convalescent phases of COVID-19 were provided by collaborators in the United States, Italy and Spain. A de-identified subject ID, COVID-19 status, age in years and sex were almost always included in the sample metadata. The repertoires were made available in a free public database intended to serve as a resource for research on the immune response to SARS-CoV-2. The material from the prospective study consisted of cDNA or gDNA derived from T cells, B-cell-depleted T cells, or PBMCs. Subjects who had been exposed to COVID-19, were actively infected with it, or had recovered from it provided the deeply sampled blood TCRbeta repertoires that made up the dataset. Where available, HLA class I and class II types were taken from metadata supplied by the sample provider and were not determined by assay-based typing. The samples were drawn from the first 160 participants of the ongoing ImmuneRACE study and from 1,254 subjects provided by 6 global collaborators. Findings and caveats that apply to the study as a whole: How much clinical and demographic metadata was included differed by source and by participant, and the metadata was provided uncurated.

The germline ends are 13 bases apart after V is trimmed by 6 bases and J by 8 bases. The germline V gene sets CDR1 to KGHSH and CDR2 to LQKENI. The CDR3 covers 12 residues, taking in both the cysteine and the phenylalanine. Only the CDR3 DNA stays, 36 bases, in frame from base 1. About this clone: Its antigen is not yet known. No base qualities exist here, and no much larger clone lies one base off it.

TCRbeta CDR3 regions were amplified from genomic DNA using the immunoSEQ Assay, a bias-controlled multiplex PCR. On the study's bioinformatics: The number of nucleated cells in each sample was estimated from the amplification of reference gene primers within the assay. To quantify the absolute abundance of each unique TCRbeta CDR3 rearrangement, sequence reads were collapsed and filtered. Productive Simpson clonality was computed per sample as the square root of Simpson's diversity index over productive rearrangements. In TCRdb, the immuneACCESS table is reduced to in-frame sequences with V and J assigned. These tables do not hold every clone; where another copy was compared, an unresolved V gene accounts for under half, and the others remain unexplained. V and J calls and clone size come straight from that table; D and trimming were deduced from the DNA. This sample gives 85,000 to 100,000 clones in total; around nine tenths of them show up just once. The top ten clones comprise around 2.1% of the sample.

One collaborating source in Seattle enrolled patients during active infection and followed them longitudinally through the course of disease. Whole blood was collected in K2EDTA tubes by collaborating institutions according to the institutions' own protocols. Collaborator samples were shipped for TCRbeta analysis as frozen whole blood, isolated PBMCs, or DNA extracted from either sample type. This chain is built from TRBV18 and TRBJ1-1; no D segment can be confidently identified. The receptor was derived from a man in his fifties or sixties with COVID-19, enrolled during active disease. Sequenced input: peripheral blood. Read as DNA, the sequence is TGTGCCAGCTCCCCCCGGGAGGCCGAAGCTTTCTTT. Its protein reads: CASSPREAEAFF.